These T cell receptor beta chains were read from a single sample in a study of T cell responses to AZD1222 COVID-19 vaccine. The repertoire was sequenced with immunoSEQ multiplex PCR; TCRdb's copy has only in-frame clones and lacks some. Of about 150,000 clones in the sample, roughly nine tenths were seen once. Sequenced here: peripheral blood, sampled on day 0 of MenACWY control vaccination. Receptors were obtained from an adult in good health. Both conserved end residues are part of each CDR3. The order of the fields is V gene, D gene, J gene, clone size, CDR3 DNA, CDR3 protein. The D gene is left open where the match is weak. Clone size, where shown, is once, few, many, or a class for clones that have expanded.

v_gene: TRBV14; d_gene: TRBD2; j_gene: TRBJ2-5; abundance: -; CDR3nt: TGTGCCAGCAGCCAGGGGGGGGAGACCCAGTACTTC; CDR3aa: CASSQGGETQYF
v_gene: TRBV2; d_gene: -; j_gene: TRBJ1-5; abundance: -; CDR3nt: TGTGCCAGCAAAGGGGATAGCAATCAGCCCCAGCATTTT; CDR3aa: CASKGDSNQPQHF
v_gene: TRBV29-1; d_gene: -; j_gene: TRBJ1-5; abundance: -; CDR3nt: TGCAGCGCCCGTTATAGCAATCAGCCCCAGCATTTT; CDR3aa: CSARYSNQPQHF
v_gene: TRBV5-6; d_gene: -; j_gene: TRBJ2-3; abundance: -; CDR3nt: TGTGCCAGCAGCTTGGATTGGGCGCAGTATTTT; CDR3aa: CASSLDWAQYF
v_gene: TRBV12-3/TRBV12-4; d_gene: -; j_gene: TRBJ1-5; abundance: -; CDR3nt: TGTGCCAGCAGTCACCCGGGACCGACGCATTTT; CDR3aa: CASSHPGPTHF
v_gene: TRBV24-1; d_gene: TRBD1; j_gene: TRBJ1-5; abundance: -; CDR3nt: TGTGCCACCAGTGGACAGGGGTATCAGCCCCAGCATTTT; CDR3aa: CATSGQGYQPQHF
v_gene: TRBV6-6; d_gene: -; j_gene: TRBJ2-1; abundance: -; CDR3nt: TGTGCCAGCAGTGGCGGGATCTACAATGAGCAGTTCTTC; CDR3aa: CASSGGIYNEQFF
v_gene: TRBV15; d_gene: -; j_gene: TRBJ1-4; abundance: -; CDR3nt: TGTGCCACCAGCAGAGATCGGAACAGGGTGGAAAAACTGTTTTTT; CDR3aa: CATSRDRNRVEKLFF
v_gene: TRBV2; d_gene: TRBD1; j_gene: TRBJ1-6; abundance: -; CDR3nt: TGTGCCACGATAGGACAGGGTAGGGGCAATTCACCCCTCCACTTT; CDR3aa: CATIGQGRGNSPLHF
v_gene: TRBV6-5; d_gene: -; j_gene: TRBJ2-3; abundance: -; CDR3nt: TGTGCCAGCAGTTACGATTTAAGCACAGATACGCAGTATTTT; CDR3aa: CASSYDLSTDTQYF
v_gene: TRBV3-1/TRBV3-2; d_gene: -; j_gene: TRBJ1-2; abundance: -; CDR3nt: TGTGCCAGCAGCCAAGAACCTAACTATGGCTACACCTTC; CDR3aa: CASSQEPNYGYTF
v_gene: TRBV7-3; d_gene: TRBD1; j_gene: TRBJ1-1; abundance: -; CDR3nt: TGTGCCAGCAGCGAATGGGACAGCACTGAAGCTTTCTTT; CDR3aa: CASSEWDSTEAFF
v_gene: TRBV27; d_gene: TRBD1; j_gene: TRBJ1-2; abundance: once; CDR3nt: TGTGCCAGCAGTTTGACAGGGGTTCCCGGCTACACCTTC; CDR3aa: CASSLTGVPGYTF
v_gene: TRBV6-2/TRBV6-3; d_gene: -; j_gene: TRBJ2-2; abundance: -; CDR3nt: TGTGCCAGCAGTTGGGGGGCCGGGGAGCTGTTTTTT; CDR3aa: CASSWGAGELFF
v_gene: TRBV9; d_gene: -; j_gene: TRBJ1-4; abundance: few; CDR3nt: TGTGCCAGCAGCGACGGGGTTGCAACTAATGAAAAACTGTTTTTT; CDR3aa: CASSDGVATNEKLFF
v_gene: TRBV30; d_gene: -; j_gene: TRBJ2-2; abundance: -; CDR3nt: TGTGCCTGGAGTGTACTCAGGGCCACCGGGGAGCTGTTTTTT; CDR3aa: CAWSVLRATGELFF
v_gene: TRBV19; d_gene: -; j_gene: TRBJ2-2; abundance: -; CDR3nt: -; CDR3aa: CASSFRGRTQTSNTGELFF
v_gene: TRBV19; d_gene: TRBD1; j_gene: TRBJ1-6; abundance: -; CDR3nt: TGTGCCAGTAGAACCGGGACAGCGTCACCCCTCCACTTT; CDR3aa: CASRTGTASPLHF
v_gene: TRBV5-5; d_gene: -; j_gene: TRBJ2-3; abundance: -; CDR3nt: TGTGCCAGCAGCCCACAGGGACTCGCGCAGTATTTT; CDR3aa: CASSPQGLAQYF
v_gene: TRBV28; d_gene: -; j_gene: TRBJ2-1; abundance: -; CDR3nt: TGTGCCAGCAGTTTAACGCGCTATCGTAGCCAAAACAATGAGCAGTTCTTC; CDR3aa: CASSLTRYRSQNNEQFF
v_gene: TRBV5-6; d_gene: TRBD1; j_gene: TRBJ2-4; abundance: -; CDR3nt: TGTGCCAGCAGCTTGATTGGGACTTGGACAGGGGGTGCCGAAAACATTCAGTACTTC; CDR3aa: CASSLIGTWTGGAENIQYF
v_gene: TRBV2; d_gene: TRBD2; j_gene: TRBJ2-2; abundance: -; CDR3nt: TGTGCCAGCGGCTTACTAGCGCCCACCGGGGAGCTGTTTTTT; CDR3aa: CASGLLAPTGELFF
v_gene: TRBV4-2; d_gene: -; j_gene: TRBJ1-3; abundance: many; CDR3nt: TGTGCCAGCAGCTACCTAACCCCGGACTTTAGGGGCACCATATATTTT; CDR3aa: CASSYLTPDFRGTIYF
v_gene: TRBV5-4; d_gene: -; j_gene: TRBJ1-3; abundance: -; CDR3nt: TGTGCCAGCAGCACAGGACCGGCAATCGGAAACACCATATATTTT; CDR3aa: CASSTGPAIGNTIYF
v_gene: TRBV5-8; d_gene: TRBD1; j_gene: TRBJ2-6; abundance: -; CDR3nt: TGTGCCAGCAGCTTGTGGGGACAGACTGGGGCCAACGTCCTGACTTTC; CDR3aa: CASSLWGQTGANVLTF
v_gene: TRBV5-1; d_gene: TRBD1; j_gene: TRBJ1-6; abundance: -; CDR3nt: TGCGCCAGCAGCTTGGTGGGACAGGGCACGAATTCACCCCTCCACTTT; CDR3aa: CASSLVGQGTNSPLHF
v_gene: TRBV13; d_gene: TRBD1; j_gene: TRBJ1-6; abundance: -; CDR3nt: TGTGCCAGCAGCTTCCTCCTGGGACAGGGCCCCTATAATTCACCCCTCCACTTT; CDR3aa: CASSFLLGQGPYNSPLHF
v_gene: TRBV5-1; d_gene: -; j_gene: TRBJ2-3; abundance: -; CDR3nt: TGCGCCAGCAGCTTGCGGGGGGCCGGGACAGATACGCAGTATTTT; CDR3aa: CASSLRGAGTDTQYF
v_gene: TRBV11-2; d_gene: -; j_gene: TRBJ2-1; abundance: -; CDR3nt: TGTGCCAGCAGCTTCGAAGCAAGCTCCTACAATGAGCAGTTCTTC; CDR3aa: CASSFEASSYNEQFF
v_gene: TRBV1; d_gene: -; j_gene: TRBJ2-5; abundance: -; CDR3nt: TGCACCAGCAGCCAAGATTCACCTAGCGGGGGGTACCGGGAGACCCAGTACTTC; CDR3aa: CTSSQDSPSGGYRETQYF
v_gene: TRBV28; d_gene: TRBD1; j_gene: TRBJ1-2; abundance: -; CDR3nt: TGTGCCAGCAGTGTAACAGGGGCCGCCGCGGGGGGCTACACCTTC; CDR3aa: CASSVTGAAAGGYTF
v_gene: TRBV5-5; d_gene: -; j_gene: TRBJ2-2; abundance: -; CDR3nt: TGTGCCAGCAGTCTTAACACCGGGGAGCTGTTTTTT; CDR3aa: CASSLNTGELFF
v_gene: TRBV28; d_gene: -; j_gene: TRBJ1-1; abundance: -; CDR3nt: TGTGCCAGCCTGACGGAGATGAACACTGAAGCTTTCTTT; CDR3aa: CASLTEMNTEAFF
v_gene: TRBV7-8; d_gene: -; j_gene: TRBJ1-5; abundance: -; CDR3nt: TGTGCCAGCAGCCTCGTCAGGGAGAGGATCAATCAGCCCCAGCATTTT; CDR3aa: CASSLVRERINQPQHF
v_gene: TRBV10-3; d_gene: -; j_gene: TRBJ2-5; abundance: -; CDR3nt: TGTGCCATCAGTGACCTCGGCTCCGGGGGGCGGGGAGAGACCCAGTACTTC; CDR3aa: CAISDLGSGGRGETQYF
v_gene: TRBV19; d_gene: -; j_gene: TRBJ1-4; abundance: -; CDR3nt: TGTGCCAGTAGTATTAGGGGGACAACTAATGAAAAACTGTTTTTT; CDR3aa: CASSIRGTTNEKLFF
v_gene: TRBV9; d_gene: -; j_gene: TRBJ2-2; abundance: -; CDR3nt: TGTGCCAGCAGCGTAGGCCAGGGAATAAACACCGGGGAGCTGTTTTTT; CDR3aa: CASSVGQGINTGELFF
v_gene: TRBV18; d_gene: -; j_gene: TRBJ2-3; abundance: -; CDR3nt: TGTGCCAGCTCACCATCCCGTTCCAGGGGCACAGATACGCAGTATTTT; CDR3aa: CASSPSRSRGTDTQYF
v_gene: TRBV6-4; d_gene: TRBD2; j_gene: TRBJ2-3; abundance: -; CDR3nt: TGTGCCACTTCCGCCGCAAGCGGGAGTCTTTCAGATACGCAGTATTTT; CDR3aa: CATSAASGSLSDTQYF
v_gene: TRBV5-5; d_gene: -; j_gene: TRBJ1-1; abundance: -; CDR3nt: TGTGCCAGCAGCTCCGGGCCTATGAACACTGAAGCTTTCTTT; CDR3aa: CASSSGPMNTEAFF
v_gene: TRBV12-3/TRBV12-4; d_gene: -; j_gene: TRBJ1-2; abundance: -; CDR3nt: TGTGCCAGCAGTTTAGTAATCGATGGGGAGGGTGCTTTC; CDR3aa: CASSLVIDGEGAF
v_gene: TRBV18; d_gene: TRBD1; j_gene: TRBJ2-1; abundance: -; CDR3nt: TGTGCCAGCTCACCCCAGACAGGGCTCTTGAATGAGCAGTTCTTC; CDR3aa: CASSPQTGLLNEQFF
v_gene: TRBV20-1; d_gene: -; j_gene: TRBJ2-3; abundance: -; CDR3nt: TGCAGTGCTAGTGGGGGGACCCCCACAGATACGCAGTATTTT; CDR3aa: CSASGGTPTDTQYF
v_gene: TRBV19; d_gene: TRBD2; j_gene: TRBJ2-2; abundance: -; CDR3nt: TGTGCCAGTAGTATCGGGGCGGCGGGAGGGCCCCGGACCGGGGAGCTGTTTTTT; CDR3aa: CASSIGAAGGPRTGELFF
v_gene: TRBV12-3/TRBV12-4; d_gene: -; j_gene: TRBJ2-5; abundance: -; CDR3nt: TGTGCCAGCAGTTTAGCGCGGAAGGAGACCCAGTACTTC; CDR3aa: CASSLARKETQYF
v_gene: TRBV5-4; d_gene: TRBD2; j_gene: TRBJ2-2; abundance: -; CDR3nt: TGTGCCAGCAGCTCGGTGAGCGGGACGTCGGGCACCGGGGAGCTGTTTTTT; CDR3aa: CASSSVSGTSGTGELFF
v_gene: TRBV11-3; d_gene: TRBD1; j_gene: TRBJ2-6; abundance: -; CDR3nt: TGTGCCAGCAGCCCCGGACAGGGGGGATCTGGGGCCAACGTCCTGACTTTC; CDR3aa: CASSPGQGGSGANVLTF
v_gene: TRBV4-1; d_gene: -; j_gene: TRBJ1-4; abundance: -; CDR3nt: TGCGCCAGCAGGTTAACAGGAGCAACTAATGAAAAACTGTTTTTT; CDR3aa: CASRLTGATNEKLFF
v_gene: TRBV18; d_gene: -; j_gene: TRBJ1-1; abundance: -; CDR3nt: TGTGCCAGCTCACCCCGGGACGGTACTGAAGCTTTCTTT; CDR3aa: CASSPRDGTEAFF
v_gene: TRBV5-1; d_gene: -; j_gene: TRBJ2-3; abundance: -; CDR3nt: TGCGCCAGCAGCGGGACGACGCAGTATTTT; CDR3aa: CASSGTTQYF
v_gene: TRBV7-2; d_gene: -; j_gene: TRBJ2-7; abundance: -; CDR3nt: TGTGCCAGCAGCTTAACCTCGACAGGCCCTTACGAGCAGTACTTC; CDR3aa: CASSLTSTGPYEQYF
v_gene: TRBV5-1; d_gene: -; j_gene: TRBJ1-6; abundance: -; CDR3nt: TGCGCCAGCAGTCGGTTGGGGCCGGGGGCACCCCTCCACTTT; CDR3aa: CASSRLGPGAPLHF
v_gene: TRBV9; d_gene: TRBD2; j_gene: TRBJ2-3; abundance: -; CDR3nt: TGTGCCAGCACAAGACTAGCGGGGGCCTCCGCTAGCACAGATACGCAGTATTTT; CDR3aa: CASTRLAGASASTDTQYF
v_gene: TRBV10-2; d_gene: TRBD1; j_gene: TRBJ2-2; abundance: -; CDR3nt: TGCGCCAGCAGGACCCGGACAGGGGGTAACACCGGGGAGCTGTTTTTT; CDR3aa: CASRTRTGGNTGELFF
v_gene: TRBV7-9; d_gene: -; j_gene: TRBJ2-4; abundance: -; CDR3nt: TGTGCCAGCAGCTTAGCGAGCTCGGTTCTCATTCAGTACTTC; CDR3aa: CASSLASSVLIQYF
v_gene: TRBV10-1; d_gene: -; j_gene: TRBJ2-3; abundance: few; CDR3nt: TGCGCCAGCAGCGATCTCCGGACCATAACTAGCACAGATACGCAGTATTTT; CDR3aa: CASSDLRTITSTDTQYF
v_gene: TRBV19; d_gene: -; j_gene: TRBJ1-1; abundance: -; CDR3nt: TGTGCCAGTAGTATAGGGCCCACTGAAGCTTTCTTT; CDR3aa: CASSIGPTEAFF
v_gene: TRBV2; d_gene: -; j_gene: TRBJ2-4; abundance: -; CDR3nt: TGTGCCAGCAGTTTCCTTGGGACCTACTCAGACATTCAGTACTTC; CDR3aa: CASSFLGTYSDIQYF